This T cell receptor beta chain was retrieved from a study of graft-versus-host responses after intestinal transplantation. The overall study: All recipients were given anti-thymocyte globulin induction, and tacrolimus and steroids were then administered for around three years.

General study findings and limits: Early declines in HvG clones that occurred post-transplant were associated with peak circulating GvH clone levels. Recipient-marrow GvH clones were detected, some having first appeared in ileum or blood. High graft-versus-host to host-versus-graft clonal ratios were found in allografts of patients who had graft-donor T cell macrochimerism.

The V gene lost 1 base and the J gene lost 5 bases, with 20 bases spanning the gap. Looked up from germline, CDR1 is LGHNA and CDR2 is YNFKEQ. This CDR3 has 17 amino acids. Profiling relied on immunoSEQ multiplex PCR, and the TCRdb table lists in-frame clones only, not all of them. The sample shows 90,000 to 130,000 clones, approximately 93% of them seen only once. About this clone: The target antigen is unknown.

The chain combines TRBV4-2 with TRBJ1-2, with D maybe TRBD1 (6 bases). The TCR sequence derives from a human donor who was the organ donor for an intestinal transplant. Here the sequenced sample was unstimulated CD8+ T cells sorted from spleen or lymph node cells, taken before transplant. CDR3 residues: CASSQAPPRGRRYGYTF. The CDR3 coding sequence is TGTGCCAGCAGCCAAGCCCCCCCCCGGGGGCGAAGGTATGGCTACACCTTC.